This paragraph reports one T cell receptor beta chain. Its target is not known. Losses at the gene ends were 7 bases for V and 4 bases for J; bases not matched to a gene: 6. Germline values: CDR1 SGDLS, CDR2 YYNGEE. This CDR3 has 14 residues. This entry belongs to a study of shared clonotypes between healthy human individuals. Study-level findings and limits: Investigators collected only blood, and repertoires in tissues likely differ.

CD4+ cells yielded CD45RA+ naive and CD45RA-negative memory subsets. Only in-frame clones appear in the TCRdb table, and some are missing; sequencing was by immunoSEQ multiplex PCR. The data show over 2 million clones, with about 90% seen just once and about 0.41% held by the top ten. Sequenced input: naive CD4+ T cells from PBMCs. Subset denoted: CD45RA+ positively selected. This chain uses TRBV9 with TRBJ2-3, with 10 bases identical to TRBD2. This clonotype originated in a man aged 18 to 30 in good health. Some clones in this sample may be carry-over from other donors' samples. Here the CDR3 reads CASGSSGRSDTQYF. DNA of the CDR3: TGTGCCAGCGGATCTAGCGGGAGATCAGATACGCAGTATTTT.